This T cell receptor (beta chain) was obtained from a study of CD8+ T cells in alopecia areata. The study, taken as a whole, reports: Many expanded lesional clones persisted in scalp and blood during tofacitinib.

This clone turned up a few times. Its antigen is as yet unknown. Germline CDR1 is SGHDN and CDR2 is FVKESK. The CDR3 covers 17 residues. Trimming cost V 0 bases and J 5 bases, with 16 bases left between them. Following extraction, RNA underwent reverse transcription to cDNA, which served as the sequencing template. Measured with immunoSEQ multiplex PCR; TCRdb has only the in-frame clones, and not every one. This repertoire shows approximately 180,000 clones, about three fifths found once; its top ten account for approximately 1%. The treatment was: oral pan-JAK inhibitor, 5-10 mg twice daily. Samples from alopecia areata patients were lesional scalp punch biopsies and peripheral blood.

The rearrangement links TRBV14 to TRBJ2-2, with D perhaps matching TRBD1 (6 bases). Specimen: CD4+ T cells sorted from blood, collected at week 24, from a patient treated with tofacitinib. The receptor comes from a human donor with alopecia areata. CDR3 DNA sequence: TGTGCCAGCAGCCAAGAGGAGAAGGGGGTACGAACCGGGGAGCTGTTTTTT. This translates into CASSQEEKGVRTGELFF.